This T cell receptor beta chain was recorded in a study of blood T cells in healthy people across ages. The germline V gene has CDR1 SNHLY and CDR2 FYNNEI. This CDR3 spans 15 amino acids. Trimming took off 0 bases at V and 7 bases at J, with 16 bases between the two ends. PCR was performed a second time for about 7 to 11 cycles using a sample-barcoded 5' primer and a J-beta primer mix. Each CDR3 protein gets one entry after TCRdb re-called the 5' RACE reads with MiXCR. In the table there are under 2,000,000 distinct CDR3 sequences, 49% of which are singletons. The TCR comes from a woman aged 40 to 49 in good health. The sequencing sample was made of blood. The chain has TRBV2 and TRBJ2-7, with D possibly being TRBD2 (5 bases). CDR3 region: CASSEALLAVGEQYF. The CDR3 coding sequence is TGTGCCAGCAGTGAAGCGCTTCTAGCAGTGGGGGAGCAGTACTTC. The full variable domain, completed using reference TRBV2 and TRBJ2-7, is EPEVTQTPSHQVTQMGQEVILRCVPISNHLYFYWYRQILGQKVEFLVSFYNNEISEKSEIFDDQFSVERPDGSNFTLKIRSTKLEDSAMYFCASSEALLAVGEQYFGPGTRLTVT.